One sample yielded the 10 T cell receptor beta chains listed below, sequenced in a study of T cell responses to AZD1222 COVID-19 vaccine. Generated by immunoSEQ multiplex PCR, the TCRdb table keeps only in-frame clones and is missing some. The table records about 160,000 clones, 80% to 90% of them present only once. This specimen was peripheral blood, taken on day 0 of AZD1222 vaccination. The receptors derive from an adult in good health.

The J gene is TRBJ1-1, the V gene TRBV19; TRBD1 matches 7 bases. The CDR3 extends over 14 amino acids. Germline CDR1 and CDR2: LNHDA and SQIVND (reference sequence). The ends lost 7 bases at V and 0 bases at J; junction bases unmatched: 5. CDR3 sequence reads: CASIEGAVNTEAFF. In DNA form, the CDR3 reads TGTGCCAGTATCGAGGGGGCGGTGAACACTGAAGCTTTCTTT.

Turning to this clone: Other DNA sequences in the same sample also yield this CDR3. The chain joins TRBV27 to TRBJ1-1; D is unclear. Germline-derived CDR1 and CDR2 are MNHEY and SMNVEV (reference sequence). The CDR3 has 13 residues. Trimming removed 2 bases from V and 0 bases from J, with 4 bases in between. The CDR3 spells CASSLGLNTEAFF. CDR3 bases: TGTGCCAGCAGTTTAGGGTTGAACACTGAAGCTTTCTTT.

The CDR3 DNA follows: TGTGCCACCAGCAGAGGCCAATCAGGGATCCACGAGCAGTACTTC. As protein: CATSRGQSGIHEQYF. The chain uses TRBV15 and TRBJ2-7, with a weak D call TRBD1 (5 bases). V lost 1 base and J 5 bases, leaving 15 bases between the germline ends. This CDR3 is 15 amino acids long. CDR1 and CDR2 from the germline V gene are LNHNV and YYDKDF (reference sequence). Looking up the rest from reference TRBV15 and TRBJ2-7 gives the full variable domain: DAMVIQNPRYQVTQFGKPVTLSCSQTLNHNVMYWYQQKSSQAPKLLFHYYDKDFNNEADTPDNFQSRRPNTSFCFLDIRSPGLGDTAMYLCATSRGQSGIHEQYFGPGTRLTVT.

The chain combines TRBV4-2 with TRBJ2-3, with D tentatively TRBD2 (7 bases). Trimming took off 1 base at V and 0 bases at J, with 14 bases between the two ends. The CDR3 covers 17 residues. In germline, CDR1 is LGHNA, CDR2 YNFKEQ. The CDR3 spells CASSQVKGGGSTDTQYF. CDR3 DNA sequence: TGTGCCAGCAGCCAAGTTAAGGGGGGGGGCAGCACAGATACGCAGTATTTT.

The table lists this clone with a count of one. This CDR3 is CASSAGTGENSNYGYTF. In nucleotides, the CDR3 is TGTGCCAGCAGTGCTGGGACAGGGGAAAACTCTAACTATGGCTACACCTTC. This rearrangement joins TRBV6-1 to TRBJ1-2; 10 bases align to TRBD1. Germline V gene sequence: CDR1 MNHNS, CDR2 SASEGT. The CDR3 covers 17 residues. The ends lost 4 bases at V and 0 bases at J; junction bases unmatched: 8.

The genes are TRBV11-2 and TRBJ1-2; 11 positions agree with TRBD1. V lost 2 bases, J lost 3 bases, and 8 bases stayed unmatched. Germline CDR1 SGHAT, CDR2 FQNNGV. CDR3 length: 17 residues. In nucleotides, the CDR3 is TGTGCCAGCAGCTTACCCCTGGGACAGGGGGATTACTATGGCTACACCTTC. Translation gives CASSLPLGQGDYYGYTF.

In nucleotides, the CDR3 is TGTGCCTGGTCAACAGGGGTTGGGTCACCCCTCCACTTT. Its translation is CAWSTGVGSPLHF. The chain has TRBV30 and TRBJ1-6; 7 bases line up with TRBD1. CDR3 length equals 13 residues. V lost 5 bases and J lost 10; bases outside the gene matches: 8. Germline V CDR1 and CDR2: GTSNPN, SVGIG (reference sequence).

The genes are TRBV3-1 (or the pseudogene TRBV3-2) and TRBJ2-5; the D gene is possibly TRBD2 (5 bases). CDR3 size: 12 residues. The V gene lost 1 base and the J gene lost 5 bases, with 5 bases spanning the gap. From germline, CDR1 is LGHDT and CDR2 YNNKEL (reference sequence). The CDR3: CASSQGGETQYF. CDR3 DNA sequence: TGTGCCAGCAGCCAAGGCGGGGAGACCCAGTACTTC.

J is TRBJ2-7 and V is TRBV19; D unresolved. Germline V gives CDR1 LNHDA, CDR2 SQIVND (reference sequence). The length of the CDR3 is 13 residues. Trimming cost V 1 base and J 3 bases, with 7 bases left between them. CDR3 bases: TGTGCCAGTAGTATAGGGGAAGACTACGAGCAGTACTTC. This encodes CASSIGEDYEQYF. Looking up the rest from reference TRBV19 and TRBJ2-7 gives the full variable domain: DGGITQSPKYLFRKEGQNVTLSCEQNLNHDAMYWYRQDPGQGLRLIYYSQIVNDFQKGDIAEGYSVSREKKESFPLTVTSAQKNPTAFYLCASSIGEDYEQYFGPGTRLTVT.

This clone was observed a single time. The chain combines TRBV3-1 (or the pseudogene TRBV3-2) with TRBJ2-1, with a tentative D call TRBD2 (6 bases). The CDR3 is 14 amino acids. Trimming left V 3 bases short and J 7 bases short, with 13 bases between. Germline-derived CDR1 and CDR2 are LGHDT and YNNKEL (reference sequence). CDR3 sequence (DNA): TGTGCCAGCAGCCAGGGAGGACGAGTGAATGAGCAGTTCTTC. It specifies CASSQGGRVNEQFF.